These 32 T cell receptor beta chains were all obtained from the same sample, sequenced in a study of tumor-infiltrating lymphocytes in oesophageal squamous cell carcinoma. TCRdb called the PCR reads again in MiXCR, with one record for every CDR3 protein. The data show about 12,000 distinct CDR3 sequences, about 55% seen once. The sample comprised esophageal tumor tissue. The receptors stem from a female donor with esophageal squamous cell carcinoma.

This clonotype was observed many times. The V gene is TRBV11-3, the J gene TRBJ2-1; 7 nucleotides line up with TRBD2. This CDR3 is built from 13 residues. Germline-derived CDR1 and CDR2 are SGHNT and YENEEA. V dropped 2 bases and J dropped 6; count of bases not matched to a gene: 1. The CDR3 region has the DNA TGTGCCAGCAGCTTACGGGGGGTCAATGAGCAGTTCTTC. Translated, it gives CASSLRGVNEQFF.

This chain links TRBV5-1 with TRBJ2-4; the match to TRBD2 covers 13 bases. The DNA matches TRBJ2-5 better at its end, which makes the J call doubtful. Germline V gene sequence: CDR1 SGHRS, CDR2 YFSETQ. The CDR3 extends over 16 amino acids. CDR3 in amino acids: CASSLGGLAGEETQYF. In DNA, the CDR3 is TGCGCCAGCAGCTTGGGCGGACTAGCGGGGGAAGAGACCCAGTACTTC.

The V and J genes are TRBV7-4 and TRBJ2-7; the D is unclear. Between the trimmed V and J ends, which lost 3 bases and 6 bases, there was a span of 15 bases. The germline CDR1 and CDR2 sequences are SGHVT and SQSDAQ. The CDR3 runs 14 residues. The CDR3 loop is CASSFSYVLGEQYF. The CDR3 coding sequence is TGTGCCAGCAGCTTTTCCTACGTCCTAGGCGAGCAGTACTTC.

V usage is TRBV6-2 or TRBV6-3 and J usage is TRBJ2-3; D uncertain. The CDR3 has 13 amino acids. The V and J ends lost 6 bases and 0 bases respectively, with 7 bases between them. CDR1 and CDR2 from the germline V gene are MNHEY and SVGEGT. The CDR3: CASREYSTDTQYF. The CDR3 bases are TGTGCCAGCAGGGAGTACAGCACAGATACGCAGTATTTT.

The CDR3 sequence: CASSRDRGSDTQYF. The CDR3, as DNA: TGTGCCAGCAGTAGGGACAGGGGGTCAGATACGCAGTATTTT. The V gene is TRBV12-3 or TRBV12-4, the J gene TRBJ2-3; TRBD1 matches 11 bases. The CDR3 runs 14 residues. V was pared by 5 bases and J by 4 bases, with 2 bases of the junction left unmatched.

This chain connects TRBV12-3 or TRBV12-4 to TRBJ2-3, with 10 nucleotides matching TRBD2. The end of the DNA fits TRBJ2-7 better, so the J call may be wrong. This CDR3 spans 17 amino acids. CDR3 DNA: TGTGCCAGCAGTTCTCGAGGGACTAGCGACTCCTCCTACGAGCAGTACTTC. Its translation: CASSSRGTSDSSYEQYF.

The J gene is TRBJ2-1, the V gene TRBV27, with 7 bases fitting TRBD1. Gene TRBJ2-7 matches the end of the DNA better, so the J call may be wrong. Germline V gene lookup returns CDR1 MNHEY and CDR2 SMNVEV (reference sequence). This CDR3 is 14 amino acids long. The CDR3 DNA sequence: TGTGCCACCTCCTCCGGGACAGTCACCTACGAGCAGTACTTC. Amino acid sequence: CATSSGTVTYEQYF.

As regards this clonotype: One junction end disagrees with the germline gene, perhaps due to a read error. V gene TRBV7-6 combines with J gene TRBJ2-2; the D gene could be TRBD1 or TRBD2 (5 bases each). Germline CDR1 SGHVS, CDR2 FNYEAQ. This CDR3 contains 14 residues. CDR3 sequence reads: CASSSGRNTGELFF. DNA of the CDR3: TGTGCTAGCAGCTCGGGACGGAACACCGGGGAGCTGTTTTTT.

Notes on this clonotype: Because the CDR3 is missing its conserved closing phenylalanine or tryptophan, this is likely a read error. No DNA is shown, since the ends of the CDR3 on it are uncertain; the CDR3 is the one TCRdb lists. This rearrangement joins TRBV6-9 to TRBJ2-3. The CDR3 totals 15 residues, both ends included. Germline CDR1 is MNHGY and CDR2 is SVAAGI. The CDR3 protein is CASSYRSSHEQYFGN.

This sequence joins TRBV7-8 and TRBJ2-2; a possible D gene is TRBD1 (6 bases). The length of the CDR3 is 15 residues. V was clipped by 4 bases and J by 4 bases, with 13 bases between them. CDR1 is SGHVS and CDR2 is FQNEAQ in the germline V gene. In DNA form, the CDR3 reads TGTGCCAGCAGCTCCAGGGGTATGGGCACCGGGGAGCTGTTTTTT. Translation: CASSSRGMGTGELFF. The whole variable domain, remainder taken from reference TRBV7-8 and TRBJ2-2, is GAGVSQSPRYKVAKRGQDVALRCDPISGHVSLFWYQQALGQGPEFLTYFQNEAQLDKSGLPSDRFFAERPEGSVSTLKIQRTQQEDSAVYLCASSSRGMGTGELFFGEGSRLTVL.

V and J are TRBV12-3 or TRBV12-4 and TRBJ2-3, with TRBD2 matching over 9 bases. The J call may be in error: the DNA end matches TRBJ2-7 better. The CDR3 consists of 17 residues. The CDR3 sequence is CASTAGRFSGRSNEQYF. The CDR3 nucleotides are TGTGCCAGCACCGCGGGTAGATTTAGCGGGAGATCCAATGAGCAGTACTTC.

The chain has TRBV7-2 and TRBJ2-4; maybe TRBD2 (6 bases). The J call may be incorrect, as the DNA end agrees better with TRBJ2-7. CDR1 SGHTA and CDR2 FQGNSA come from the germline V gene. This CDR3 has 14 amino acids. The CDR3 protein is CASSLAAGTHEQYF. CDR3 nucleotides: TGTGCCAGCAGCTTAGCGGCGGGAACCCACGAGCAGTACTTC.

The chain employs TRBV7-8 and TRBJ2-7; TRBD2 might be the D (6 bases). Near its end, the DNA agrees better with TRBJ2-1, so the J call may be wrong. Germline V gene lookup returns CDR1 SGHVS and CDR2 FQNEAQ. This CDR3 is 14 amino acids long. The CDR3 DNA is TGTGCCAGCAGCGCGCTAGCGTCATACAATGAGCAGTTCTTC. Amino acid sequence: CASSALASYNEQFF.

This clonotype was detected only once. At one end, the junction sequence differs from germline, possibly due to a read error. J is TRBJ2-6 and V is TRBV7-2; no clear D. Germline V gene sequence: CDR1 SGHTA, CDR2 FQGNSA. The CDR3 has 15 residues. The DNA of the CDR3 is TGTGCCAGCAATTCCGGGTTGGGTCGGAATTCACCCCTCCACTTC. It specifies CASNSGLGRNSPLHF.

The chain is built from TRBV5-6 and TRBJ1-2; 9 positions match TRBD1. The closer fit of TRBJ2-7 to the DNA end suggests the J call may be wrong. This CDR3 is built from 13 residues. CDR1 and CDR2 (germline): SGHDT, YYEEEE. The CDR3: CASSVTGGYEQYF. For the CDR3, the DNA is TGTGCCAGCAGCGTGACAGGGGGCTACGAGCAGTACTTC.

The CDR3 spells CASSLGGRGSGELYF. CDR3 sequence (DNA): TGTGCCAGCAGTCTGGGGGGGCGCGGATCCGGGGAGCTGTACTTC. This sequence joins TRBV7-6 and TRBJ2-4, with D possibly being TRBD2 (7 bases). The V end was cut by 6 bases, the J end by 15 bases, with 27 bases between. Germline values: CDR1 SGHVS, CDR2 FNYEAQ. The CDR3 has 15 amino acids.

V is TRBV24-1 and J is TRBJ2-1, with D possibly being TRBD1 or TRBD2 (6 bases each). Germline CDR1 reads KGHDR; CDR2 reads SFDVKD. The CDR3 covers 18 residues. V shed 6 bases and J shed 2 bases, with 22 bases lying between them. The CDR3 region is CATSSGGERVPPYNEQFF. The CDR3, as DNA: TGTGCCACCAGTAGTGGGGGCGAGCGGGTCCCTCCCTACAATGAGCAGTTCTTC.

This clonotype is judged medium-sized. As DNA, the CDR3 is TGTGCCAGCAGCTCCGTACCGGGGAGCAAAAACATTCAGTACTTC. This codes for CASSSVPGSKNIQYF. The chain uses TRBV28 and TRBJ2-4, with D perhaps matching TRBD2 (5 bases). Per the germline V gene, CDR1 is MDHEN and CDR2 is SYDVKM. The CDR3 sequence is 15 residues long. Trimming took 6 bases from V and 3 from J, leaving 15 bases between them.

There are a few counts of this clonotype. The J gene is TRBJ2-2, the V gene TRBV7-4; D perhaps matches TRBD1 (7 bases). Trimming left V 4 bases short and J 6 bases short, with 18 bases between. Germline V gives CDR1 SGHVT, CDR2 SQSDAQ. CDR3 length: 16 amino acids. CDR3 in amino acids: CASSSQGGGIAGELFF. Written as DNA, the CDR3 is TGTGCCAGCAGCTCCCAGGGGGGTGGAATTGCCGGGGAGCTGTTTTTT. The whole variable domain, filled in from reference TRBV7-4 and TRBJ2-2, reads GAGVSQSPRYKVAKRGRDVALRCDSISGHVTLYWYRQTLGQGSEVLTYSQSDAQRDKSGRPSGRFSAERPERSVSTLKIQRTEQGDSAVYLCASSSQGGGIAGELFFGEGSRLTVL.

The chain couples TRBV7-2 to TRBJ2-5; D is perhaps TRBD2 (5 bases). The DNA end is more similar to TRBJ2-1, so the J call may be wrong. Germline V CDR1 and CDR2: SGHTA, FQGNSA. The CDR3 sequence is 14 residues long. The CDR3 spells CASSLGPRAYEQFF. Here the CDR3 DNA reads TGTGCCAGCAGCTTAGGGCCGCGGGCCTACGAGCAGTTCTTC.

Ten or more counts support this clonotype. The chain uses TRBV2 and TRBJ1-4, with D possibly being TRBD1 (5 bases). The CDR3 covers 15 residues. Germline CDR1 reads SNHLY; CDR2 reads FYNNEI. V lost 4 bases to trimming and J lost 2 bases, with 11 bases between them. The CDR3: CASSGIGGTNEKLFF. CDR3 nucleotide sequence: TGTGCCAGCAGTGGGATTGGGGGTACTAATGAAAAACTGTTTTTT.

This clonotype was found many times. CDR3 residues: CASSIGTATNEKLFF. For the CDR3, the DNA is TGTGCCAGTAGTATCGGGACAGCAACTAATGAAAAACTGTTTTTT. The chain recombines TRBV19 with TRBJ1-4, with TRBD1 matching over 7 bases. The trim removed 3 bases at V and 0 bases at J, leaving 1 base unmatched. The germline V gene has CDR1 LNHDA and CDR2 SQIVND (reference sequence). This CDR3 has 15 amino acids.

This clonotype has ten or more counts. The chain is built from TRBV25-1 and TRBJ2-5, with 10 bases aligning to TRBD2. The CDR3 is 15 residues long. Germline-derived CDR1 and CDR2 are MGHDK and SYGVNS. With V trimmed by 5 bases and J by 5 bases, 8 bases remained unmatched. CDR3 bases: TGTGCCAGCAGTTTAGCGGGAGGAGGTCGGGAGACCCAGTACTTC. It specifies CASSLAGGGRETQYF. The variable domain in full, with the rest retrieved from reference TRBV25-1 and TRBJ2-5, is EADIYQTPRYLVIGTGKKITLECSQTMGHDKMYWYQQDPGMELHLIHYSYGVNSTEKGDLSSESTVSRIRTEHFPLTLESARPSHTSQYLCASSLAGGGRETQYFGPGTRLLVL.

This sequence joins TRBV7-2 and TRBJ1-1; D is ambiguous. The V end was cut by 2 bases, the J end by 11 bases, with 9 bases between. Per the germline V gene, CDR1 is SGHTA and CDR2 is FQGNSA. CDR3 length: 11 amino acids. The CDR3 loop is CASSLQVAAFF. Written as DNA, the CDR3 is TGTGCCAGCAGCTTACAGGTAGCGGCTTTCTTT.

This clonotype was picked up a small number of times. Here the CDR3 reads CASSLFPGTPIYNEQFF. The CDR3 DNA sequence: TGTGCCAGCAGCTTATTCCCCGGGACCCCTATATACAATGAGCAGTTCTTC. The V gene is TRBV7-3, the J gene TRBJ2-1, with D possibly called TRBD1 or TRBD2 (5 bases each). This CDR3 contains 17 residues. CDR1 is SGHTA, CDR2 FQGTGA, per germline. Trimming shortened V by 2 bases and J by 4 bases, and 18 bases separated the two germline ends.

The chain is built from TRBV7-2 and TRBJ2-3, with 9 bases aligning to TRBD2. The DNA end is a closer match to TRBJ2-7, so the J assignment may be wrong. The CDR3 consists of 15 residues. The germline CDR1 and CDR2 sequences are SGHTA and FQGNSA. CDR3 nucleotides: TGTGCCAGCAGCTTAAGAGTGACTAGCGGCTACGAGCAGTACTTC. It is translated as CASSLRVTSGYEQYF.

This sequence joins TRBV7-6 and TRBJ2-1; D gene unclear. Germline-derived CDR1 and CDR2 are SGHVS and FNYEAQ. CDR3 length: 16 amino acids. Trimming removed 1 base at V and 1 base at J, with 11 bases between. The CDR3, as DNA: TGTGCCAGCAGCTTAGGATCGGCATATTCCTACAATGAGCAGTTCTTC. This gives the protein CASSLGSAYSYNEQFF.

The J gene is TRBJ1-1, the V gene TRBV4-3; D is undetermined. V lost 0 bases and J lost 11, with 13 bases in between. The CDR3 sequence is 13 residues long. CDR1 and CDR2 from the germline V gene are LGHNA and YSLEER. This CDR3 reads CASSQDESLGAFF. Here the CDR3 DNA reads TGCGCCAGCAGCCAAGATGAGTCGTTGGGGGCTTTCTTT.

This clonotype was seen only a few times. The chain combines TRBV7-3 with TRBJ2-1, with 13 nucleotides matching TRBD2. The end of the DNA aligns better with TRBJ2-7, so the J call may be wrong. Germline CDR1 is SGHTA and CDR2 is FQGTGA. The CDR3 is 15 amino acids. The DNA of the CDR3 is TGTGCCAGCAGCCCAGGGACTAGCGGGATTTCCGAGCAGTACTTC. It is translated as CASSPGTSGISEQYF.

This clonotype has only a few counts. The V gene is TRBV12-3 or TRBV12-4, the J gene TRBJ2-1; D remains unclear. The ends were cut back, 6 bases at V and 3 bases at J, with 15 bases in the middle. This CDR3 contains 15 residues. The CDR3 region has the DNA TGTGCCAGCAGCCCGTTTCGGAGCGACTACAATGAGCAGTTCTTC. Its protein product is CASSPFRSDYNEQFF.

This clonotype appeared many times. The chain carries TRBV12-3 or TRBV12-4 and TRBJ1-2, with D unclear. The germline V and J ends were trimmed by 3 bases and 3 bases, with 5 bases remaining between them. This CDR3 spans 12 amino acids. The CDR3 loop reads CASSFTDYGYTF. The CDR3 DNA reads TGTGCCAGCAGTTTCACAGACTATGGCTACACCTTC.

The V call is TRBV6-4, the J call TRBJ2-6, with D possibly TRBD1 on 6 matching bases. The DNA end favors TRBJ2-1, so the J call may be wrong. The germline CDR1 and CDR2 sequences are MRHNA and SNTAGT. The CDR3 extends over 14 amino acids. The CDR3 spells CASSDGGDQNEQFF. The CDR3 coding sequence is TGTGCCAGCAGTGACGGGGGCGACCAAAATGAGCAGTTCTTC.